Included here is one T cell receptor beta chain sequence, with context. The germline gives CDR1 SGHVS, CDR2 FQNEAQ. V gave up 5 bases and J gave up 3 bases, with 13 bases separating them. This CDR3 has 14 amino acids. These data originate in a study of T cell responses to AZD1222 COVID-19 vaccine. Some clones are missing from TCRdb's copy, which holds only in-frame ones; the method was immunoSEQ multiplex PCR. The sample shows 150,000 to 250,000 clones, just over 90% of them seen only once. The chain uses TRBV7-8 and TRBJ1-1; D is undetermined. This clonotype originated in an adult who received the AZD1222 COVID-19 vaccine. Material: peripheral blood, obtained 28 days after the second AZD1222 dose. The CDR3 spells CASSLMSGHTEAFF. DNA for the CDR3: TGTGCCAGCAGCCTCATGTCAGGTCACACTGAAGCTTTCTTT.